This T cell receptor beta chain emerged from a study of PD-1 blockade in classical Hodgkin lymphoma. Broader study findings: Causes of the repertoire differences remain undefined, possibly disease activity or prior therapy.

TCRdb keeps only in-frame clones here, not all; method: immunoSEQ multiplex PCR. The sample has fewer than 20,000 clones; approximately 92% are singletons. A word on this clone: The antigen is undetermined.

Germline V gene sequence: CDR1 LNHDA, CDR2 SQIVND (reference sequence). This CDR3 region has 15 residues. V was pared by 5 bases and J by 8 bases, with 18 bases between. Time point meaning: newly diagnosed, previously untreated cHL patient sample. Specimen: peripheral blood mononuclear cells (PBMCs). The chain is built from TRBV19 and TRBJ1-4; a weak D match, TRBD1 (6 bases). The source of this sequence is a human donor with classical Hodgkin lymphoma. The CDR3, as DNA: TGTGCCAGTAGTTCCACACGGGGGGCTCGAGAAAAACTGTTTTTT. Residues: CASSSTRGAREKLFF.